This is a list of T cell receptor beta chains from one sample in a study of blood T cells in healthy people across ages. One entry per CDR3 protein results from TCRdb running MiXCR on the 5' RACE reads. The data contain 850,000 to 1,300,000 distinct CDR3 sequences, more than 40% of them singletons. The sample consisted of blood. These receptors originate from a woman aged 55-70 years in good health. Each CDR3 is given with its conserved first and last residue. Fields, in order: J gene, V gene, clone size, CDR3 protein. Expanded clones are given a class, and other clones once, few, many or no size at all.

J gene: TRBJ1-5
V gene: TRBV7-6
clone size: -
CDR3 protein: CASSLGTGPLGQPQHF

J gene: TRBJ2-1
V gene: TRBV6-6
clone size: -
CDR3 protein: CASRTLAGVSNEQFF

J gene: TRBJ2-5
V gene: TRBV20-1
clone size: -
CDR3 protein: CSARGRGEQYF

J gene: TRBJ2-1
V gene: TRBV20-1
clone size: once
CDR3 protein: CSARPLGTRSYNEQFF

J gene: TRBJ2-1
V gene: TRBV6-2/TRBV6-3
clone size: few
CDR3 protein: CASSFGKRLEQFF

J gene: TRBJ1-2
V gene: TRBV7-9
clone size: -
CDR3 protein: CASSPRVRTGDYGYTF

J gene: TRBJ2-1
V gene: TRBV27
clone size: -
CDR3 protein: CASTGIGGYNEQFF

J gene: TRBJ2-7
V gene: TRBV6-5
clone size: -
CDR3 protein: CASSSPGGSGYEQYF

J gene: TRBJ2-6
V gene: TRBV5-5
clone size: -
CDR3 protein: CASSLVQGTGANVLTF

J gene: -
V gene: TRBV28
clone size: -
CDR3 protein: CASTPPGLAGGPNEQYF

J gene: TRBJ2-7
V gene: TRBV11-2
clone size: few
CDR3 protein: CASSLDSGRSTYEQYF

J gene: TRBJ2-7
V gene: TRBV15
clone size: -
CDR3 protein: CATSRDRMGSSTYEQYF

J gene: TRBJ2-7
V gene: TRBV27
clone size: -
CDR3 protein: CASSLSPARVYEQYF

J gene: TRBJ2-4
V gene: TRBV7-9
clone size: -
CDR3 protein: CASSSGTSGTFEQYF

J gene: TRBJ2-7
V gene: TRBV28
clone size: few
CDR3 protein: CASSVDSLKVSYEQYF

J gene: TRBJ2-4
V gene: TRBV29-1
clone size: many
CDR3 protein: CSVGQGKNIQYF

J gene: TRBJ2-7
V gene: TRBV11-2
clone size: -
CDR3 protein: CASNVGVGYEQYF

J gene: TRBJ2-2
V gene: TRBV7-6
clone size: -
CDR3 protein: CASRRTGVTGELFF

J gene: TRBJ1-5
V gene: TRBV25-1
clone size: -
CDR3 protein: CASSEIGVTGNQPQHF

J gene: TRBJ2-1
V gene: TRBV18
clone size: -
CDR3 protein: CASSSTTGRINEQFF

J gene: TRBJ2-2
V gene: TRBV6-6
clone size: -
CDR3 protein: CASSWDRVAGTGELFF

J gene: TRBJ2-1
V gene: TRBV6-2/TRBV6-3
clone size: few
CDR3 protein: CASSATSGEQFF

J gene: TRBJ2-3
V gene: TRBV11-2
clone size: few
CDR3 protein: CASSRVLDTQYF

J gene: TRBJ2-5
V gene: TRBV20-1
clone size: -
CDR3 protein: CSARLPGLAIEPQYF

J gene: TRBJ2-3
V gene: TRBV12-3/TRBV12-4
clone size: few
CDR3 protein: CASSLDLAQYF

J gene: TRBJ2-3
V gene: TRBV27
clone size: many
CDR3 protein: CASSYRGDTQYF

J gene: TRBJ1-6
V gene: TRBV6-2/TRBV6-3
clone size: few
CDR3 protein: CASVTGVRAPLHF

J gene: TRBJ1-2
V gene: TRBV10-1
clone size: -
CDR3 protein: CASSATANYGYTF

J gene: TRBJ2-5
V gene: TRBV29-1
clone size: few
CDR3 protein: CSVEDGGRAETQYF

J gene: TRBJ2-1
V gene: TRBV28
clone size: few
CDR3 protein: CASTERRPYNEQFF

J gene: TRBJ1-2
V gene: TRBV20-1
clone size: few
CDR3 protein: CSGIGGRTFGYTF

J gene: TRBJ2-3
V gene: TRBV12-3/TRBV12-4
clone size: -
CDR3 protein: CTSSVGTGATDTQYF

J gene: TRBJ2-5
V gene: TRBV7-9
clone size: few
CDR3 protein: CASSISGAEQYF

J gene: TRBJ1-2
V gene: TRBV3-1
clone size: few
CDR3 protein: CASSQRGARREGYTF

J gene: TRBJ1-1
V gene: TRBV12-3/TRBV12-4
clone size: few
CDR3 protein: CASTKGRGTPTEAFF

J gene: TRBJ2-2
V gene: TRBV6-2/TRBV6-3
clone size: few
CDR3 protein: CASSRLRTGELFF

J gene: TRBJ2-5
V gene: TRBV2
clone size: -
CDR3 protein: CASSEGMVGGRTQYF

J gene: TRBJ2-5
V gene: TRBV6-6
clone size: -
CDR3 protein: CASSPGRQRETQYF

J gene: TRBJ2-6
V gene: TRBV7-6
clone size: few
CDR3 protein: CASSSRDRGLSGANVLTF

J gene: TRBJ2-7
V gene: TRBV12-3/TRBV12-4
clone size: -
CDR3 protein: CASSPTRGSSYEQYF